These 8 T cell receptor beta chains share one sample of origin, sequenced in a study of blood T cell repertoires in COVID-19. Assay: immunoSEQ multiplex PCR; the TCRdb copy retains only in-frame clones and omits some. The sample gives about 190,000 clones, less than 90% of which show up once; about 1.1% is in the top ten. Material for sequencing was peripheral blood. The source of these receptors is a man aged 25-40 years with acute or convalescent COVID-19.

The chain carries TRBV10-3 and TRBJ2-1; TRBD2 is a possible D gene (5 bases). The CDR3 length is 12 residues. Germline V CDR1 and CDR2: ENHRY, SYGVKD. Deletions cut 0 bases from V and 10 bases from J, with 7 bases between. CDR3: CAISESGVEQFF. In DNA, the CDR3 is TGTGCCATCAGTGAGTCGGGAGTCGAGCAGTTCTTC.

The chain recombines TRBV10-1 with TRBJ2-7; TRBD2 agrees at 8 bases. The CDR3 is 13 amino acids. The germline gives CDR1 WNHNN, CDR2 SYGVQD (reference sequence). V was pared by 8 bases and J by 4 bases, with 7 bases of the junction left unmatched. The CDR3 is CASGLALRYEQYF. The DNA of the CDR3 is TGCGCCAGCGGACTAGCTCTGAGGTACGAGCAGTACTTC.

The V call is TRBV9, the J call TRBJ2-7; 9 bases line up with TRBD2. Germline V gene lookup returns CDR1 SGDLS and CDR2 YYNGEE. V trimming: 0 bases; J trimming: 3 bases; junction bases outside the gene matches: 4. The CDR3 is 15 amino acids. CDR3 coding DNA: TGTGCCAGCAGCGTAGGGGCTAGCGGGGACTACGAGCAGTACTTC. Residues: CASSVGASGDYEQYF. Full variable domain (missing parts from reference TRBV9 and TRBJ2-7): DSGVTQTPKHLITATGQRVTLRCSPRSGDLSVYWYQQSLDQGLQFLIQYYNGEERAKGNILERFSAQQFPDLHSELNLSSLELGDSALYFCASSVGASGDYEQYFGPGTRLTVT.

This clone was observed a single time. This chain uses TRBV19 with TRBJ2-1, with 11 positions matching TRBD1. The germline V gene encodes CDR1 LNHDA and CDR2 SQIVND (reference sequence). V lost 4 bases, J lost 7 bases, and 6 bases stayed unmatched. The CDR3 is 15 residues long. Here the CDR3 reads CASSKGTGGGNEQFF. Here the CDR3 DNA reads TGTGCCAGTAGTAAGGGGACAGGGGGTGGAAATGAGCAGTTCTTC.

This chain uses TRBV7-8 with TRBJ1-2; D ambiguous. With 5 bases removed from V and 6 bases from J, the gap between germline ends came to 13 bases. The CDR3 loop spans 13 amino acids. Per the germline V gene, CDR1 is SGHVS and CDR2 is FQNEAQ. CDR3: CASSPNFLDGYTF. The CDR3 DNA reads as TGTGCCAGCAGCCCGAACTTTCTGGATGGCTACACCTTC.

The rearrangement uses TRBV7-2 and TRBJ1-2; no clear D gene. V lost 1 base, J lost 4 bases, and 7 bases lay in between. The CDR3 extends over 13 amino acids. Germline CDR1 is SGHTA and CDR2 is FQGNSA. Here the CDR3 DNA reads TGTGCCAGCAGCTTAGATGGCAGCTATGGCTACACCTTC. Residues: CASSLDGSYGYTF. Based on the CDR3 plus reference TRBV7-2 and TRBJ1-2, the full variable domain is GAGVSQSPSNKVTEKGKDVELRCDPISGHTALYWYRQSLGQGLEFLIYFQGNSAPDKSGLPSDRFSAERTGGSVSTLTIQRTQQEDSAVYLCASSLDGSYGYTFGSGTRLTVV.

The J gene is TRBJ2-1, the V gene TRBV4-1, with unresolved D. The CDR3 contains 14 residues. Germline loops: CDR1 MGHRA, CDR2 YSYEKL. V was clipped by 0 bases and J by 9 bases, with 12 bases between them. This CDR3 is CASSQDPDSGEQFF. The CDR3, as DNA: TGCGCCAGCAGCCAAGACCCCGATTCAGGTGAGCAGTTCTTC.

This sequence joins TRBV28 and TRBJ2-1; possible D gene TRBD1, 7 bases. This CDR3 region has 13 residues. CDR1 and CDR2 (germline): MDHEN, SYDVKM. Here the CDR3 DNA reads TGTGCTGGCGGGACAGTAAATGTCGATGAGCAGTTCTTC. This encodes CAGGTVNVDEQFF.